This note documents a single TCR beta chain sequence. The antigen remains undetermined. Treatment given: approximately 18 received Ad26.COV2.S at low or high dose, single or two shots; a few received placebo; per-sample allocation not given. Samples analyzed were those drawn on day 63 after the first vaccine or placebo injection. Spike of the Wuhan-strain SARS-CoV-2 was expressed by an Ad26 vector, which formed the vaccine. Assay: immunoSEQ multiplex PCR; the TCRdb copy retains only in-frame clones and omits some. The table includes some 340,000 clones, 70% to 90% detected once. These data originate in a study of Ad26.COV2.S vaccination and SARS-CoV-2 variants. Across the study: Ad26.COV2.S given intramuscularly, once or twice 56 days apart.

Study-wide results and caveats: Post-vaccination breadth of spike-specific CD8+ and CD4+ T cell responses was reportedly substantial.

The CDR3 spans 17 residues. Germline CDR1 SGDLS, CDR2 YYNGEE. The J segment lost 5 bases and the V segment lost 3 bases, leaving 7 bases of the junction unmatched. This specimen consisted of peripheral blood, obtained in a trial of Ad26.COV2.S vaccine versus placebo. The chain joins TRBV9 to TRBJ2-2; 13 bases agree with TRBD2. This clonotype originated in a person aged 18 to 59 who received the Ad26.COV2.S COVID-19 vaccine or a placebo. The CDR3 DNA is TGTGCCAGCAGCGCCACTAGCGGGGGGGCGAGGACCGGGGAGCTGTTTTTT. This translates into CASSATSGGARTGELFF.